Listed below are T cell receptor beta chains from one sample, sequenced in a study of blood T cell repertoires in COVID-19. Generated by immunoSEQ multiplex PCR, the TCRdb table keeps only in-frame clones and is missing some. This sample has 130,000 to 150,000 clones; roughly 80% occur once, and the top ten carry 7% to 9%. Sequencing was done on a sample of peripheral blood. The receptors were sampled from a man between 45 and 60 years old with active or convalescent COVID-19. CDR3s leave out the opening cysteine and the closing phenylalanine or tryptophan. The order of the fields is V gene, CDR3 protein.

>TRBV28
ATRGQEAF
>TRBV5-6
ATHNGRYTNYGYT
>TRBV15
ATSPGDGSGQFQETQY
>TRBV5-1
ASTSGTGGHYGYT
>TRBV7-3
ASRLTGMNTEAF
>TRBV7-9
ASSLVGSQNSPLH
>TRBV6-4
ASSESQGAEYTQY
>TRBV9
ASSVQGGDQPQH
>TRBV27
ASSPLLGAGGFASYEQY
>TRBV5-1
ASSLVGLAGGQSKNIQY
>TRBV6-5
ASSYSTARREQY
>TRBV28
ASSSRLAGGREQY
>TRBV18
ASSRPQEATT
>TRBV24-1
ATGPAGGYGYT
>TRBV24-1
ATSEGHNTEAF
>TRBV11-2
ASSTFRGGNEQF
>TRBV5-1
ASSLWDSSNQPQH